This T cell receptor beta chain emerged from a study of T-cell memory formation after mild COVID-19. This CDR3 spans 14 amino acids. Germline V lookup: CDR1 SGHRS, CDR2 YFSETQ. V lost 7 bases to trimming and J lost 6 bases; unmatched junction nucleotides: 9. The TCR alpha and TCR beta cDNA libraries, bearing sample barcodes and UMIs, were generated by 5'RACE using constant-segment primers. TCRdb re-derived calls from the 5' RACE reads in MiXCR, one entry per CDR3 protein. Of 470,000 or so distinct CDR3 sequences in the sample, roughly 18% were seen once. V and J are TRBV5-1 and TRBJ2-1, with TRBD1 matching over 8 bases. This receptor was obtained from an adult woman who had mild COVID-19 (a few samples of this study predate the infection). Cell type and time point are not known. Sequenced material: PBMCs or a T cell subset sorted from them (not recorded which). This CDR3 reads CASSRTGFGNEQFF. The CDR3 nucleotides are TGCGCCAGCTCAAGGACAGGGTTTGGCAATGAGCAGTTCTTC.